This TCR beta chain was captured in a study of PD-1 blockade in classical Hodgkin lymphoma. Whole-study results and caveats: Patients with a complete response exhibited baseline diversity comparable to newly diagnosed patients. Compared with baseline, CD4+ but not CD8+ TCR diversity had risen significantly by C4D1. Reported findings placed baseline TCR diversity lower in newly diagnosed patients (compared with healthy donors).

Brentuximab vedotin exposure varied among the patients, all of whom had relapsed after autologous stem cell transplantation. This clone appeared a single time. What it binds is unknown. Clones were sequenced by immunoSEQ multiplex PCR, and TCRdb holds only the in-frame ones, with some missing. This sample has approximately 99,000 clones, with nearly 90% found just once. The length of the CDR3 is 17 residues. With 2 bases clipped from V and 1 base from J, the junction kept 5 bases outside the gene matches. Germline V gene data show CDR1 as KGHSH and CDR2 as LQKENI. This clonotype was obtained from a human donor with classical Hodgkin lymphoma. V is TRBV18 and J is TRBJ1-1, with 12 bases that match TRBD1. The sample consisted of peripheral blood mononuclear cells (PBMCs), taken before the second cycle of nivolumab. This CDR3 reads CASSPGTGGASNTEAFF. The DNA for the CDR3 is TGTGCCAGCTCACCAGGGACAGGGGGCGCGTCGAACACTGAAGCTTTCTTT.